This TCR beta chain emerged from a study of T cell responses to AZD1222 COVID-19 vaccine (dated by TCRdb to about 2021). For the study in its entirety: A total of 230 to 250 trial participants underwent TCR sequencing, of whom about 210 had received two doses of AZD1222 and around 25 had received two doses of the MenACWY control vaccine. Enrollment into the trials was organized by age into subgroups of 18-55, 56-69 and 70-plus years, and those subgroups contained roughly 150, 30 and 60 TCR-sequenced participants, respectively.

CDR1 and CDR2, looked up from the germline V gene, are MNHEY and SVGAGI. The CDR3 goes from the cysteine to the phenylalanine over 15 residues. Just CDR3 DNA is preserved here, 45 bases in frame from base 1. V is pared back by 2 bases and J by 5 bases, with 13 bases lying between the germline termini. Remarks on this clone: No antigen is known for it. Base qualities are not recorded, but no much larger clone differs from it by a single base.

The CDR3 regions of human TCRbeta chains were subjected to immunosequencing. Concerning the study's data processing: Repertoire TCRs were checked for matches against a reference library of SARS-CoV-2-specific TCRs that had been generated using the MIRA antigen-specificity platform. Breadth was defined as the fraction of unique TCRs that were SARS-CoV-2-associated, and depth was defined as the fraction of total T cells that were SARS-CoV-2-associated. Using the MIRA data, each spike-specific TCR was mapped to the spike region that the TCR reacts to and placed in a CD4 or CD8 class. Log10-transformed breadth and depth values were compared by one-way ANOVA with Sidak's multiple comparisons tests. TCRdb stores this immuneACCESS table with in-frame sequences only. Part of the clones is absent; in the studies checked, under half of the shortfall reflects unresolved V genes, and no reason is known for the rest. D and trimming come from the DNA, and the V and J calls and clone size come from that table. The sample profile shows tens of thousands of clones; around 90% of them were found once. The top ten clonotypes cover 1% to 1.3% of the sample.

Study-wide findings and limitations: No day 14 peak-response samples were available, so repertoires were characterized only after the peak T cell response. Conclusions about previously exposed vaccinees are limited because only 6 or 7 AZD1222 recipients were SARS-CoV-2 seropositive at baseline. A significant rise in spike-specific TCR breadth and depth was observed after two AZD1222 doses relative to day 0 and relative to MenACWY recipients. Vaccine-associated CD4 TCRs spanned the whole spike protein, with dominant responses in regions 160-218 and 743-854. The 56-69-year group was small, and its depth increase did not reach significance, likely because of low power. Participants were mostly white British, with more females than males. The authors suggested clonal diversity may have been underestimated. Epitopes outside the regions mutated in the B.1.351 and B.1.1.7 variants were reportedly recognized by nearly half of the unique spike-specific TCRs.

Explained via the paper, the time point label denotes: about 28 days (+/-7) after the second vaccine dose. AZD1222 recipients with second doses at about 4 weeks or about 12 weeks were pooled, because spike-specific TCR depth and breadth did not differ between schedules. The vaccinee samples were drawn from two UK trials, COV001 and COV002, one of which was a single-blind randomized controlled phase 2/3 trial testing AZD1222 (ChAdOx1 nCoV-19) in healthy adults. For TCRbeta chain sequencing, PBMC samples were collected from trial participants at day 0 and at day 28 after the second dose. The sample here was peripheral blood, taken 28 days after the second AZD1222 dose. The receptor comes from an adult who received the AZD1222 COVID-19 vaccine. The V and J genes are TRBV6-5 and TRBJ1-5; TRBD1 might be the D gene, on 5 matching bases. Read as DNA, the sequence is TGTGCCAGCAGTTACCGCGGGGGGTCCGATCAGCCCCAGCATTTT. The translation is CASSYRGGSDQPQHF.